This T cell receptor (beta chain) was recovered during a study of CD8 T cells in Susac syndrome. The study's findings and limits: In its TCR sequencing and HLA analysis, the study acknowledged that the number of individuals was relatively small.

Trimming took off 1 base at V and 0 bases at J, with 8 bases between the two ends. The CDR3 loop spans 15 amino acids. Germline values: CDR1 SGDLS, CDR2 YYNGEE. A remark on this clonotype: What it binds is not known.

A quantity of roughly 0.5 to 1 ug RNA underwent reverse transcription using random hexamers. Multiplex PCR with immunoSEQ amplified the TCR beta CDR3 across 54 Vbeta and 13 Jbeta. TCRdb used MiXCR to reprocess the immunoSEQ multiplex PCR reads, holding one entry per CDR3 protein. The sample shows about 200,000 distinct CDR3 sequences, about 96% of them seen only once. It was treatment-naive patients with stable or active relapsing-remitting disease who made up the multiple sclerosis controls. The J gene is TRBJ2-1, the V gene TRBV9; D call uncertain. The sample was CD4+ T cells from PBMCs. This sequence originates from a human donor with multiple sclerosis. This CDR3 reads CASSVNPSSYNEQFF. The CDR3 DNA reads as TGTGCCAGCAGCGTAAACCCTAGCTCCTACAATGAGCAGTTCTTC. The full variable domain, its missing parts supplied by reference TRBV9 and TRBJ2-1, is DSGVTQTPKHLITATGQRVTLRCSPRSGDLSVYWYQQSLDQGLQFLIQYYNGEERAKGNILERFSAQQFPDLHSELNLSSLELGDSALYFCASSVNPSSYNEQFFGPGTRLTVL.